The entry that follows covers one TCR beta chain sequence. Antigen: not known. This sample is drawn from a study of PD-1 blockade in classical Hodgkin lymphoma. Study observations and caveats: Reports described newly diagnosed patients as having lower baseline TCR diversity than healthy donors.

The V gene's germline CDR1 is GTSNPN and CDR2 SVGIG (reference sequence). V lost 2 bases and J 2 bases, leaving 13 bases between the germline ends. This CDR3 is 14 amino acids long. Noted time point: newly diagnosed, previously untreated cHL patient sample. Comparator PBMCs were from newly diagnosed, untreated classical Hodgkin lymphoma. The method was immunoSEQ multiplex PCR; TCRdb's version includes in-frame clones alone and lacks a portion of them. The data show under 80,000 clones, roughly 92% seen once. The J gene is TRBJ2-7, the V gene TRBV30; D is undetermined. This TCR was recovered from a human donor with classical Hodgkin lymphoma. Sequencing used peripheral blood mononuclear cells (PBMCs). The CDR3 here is CAWSRSSGTYEQYF. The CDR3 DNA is TGTGCCTGGAGTCGTTCGTCTGGTACCTACGAGCAGTACTTC.